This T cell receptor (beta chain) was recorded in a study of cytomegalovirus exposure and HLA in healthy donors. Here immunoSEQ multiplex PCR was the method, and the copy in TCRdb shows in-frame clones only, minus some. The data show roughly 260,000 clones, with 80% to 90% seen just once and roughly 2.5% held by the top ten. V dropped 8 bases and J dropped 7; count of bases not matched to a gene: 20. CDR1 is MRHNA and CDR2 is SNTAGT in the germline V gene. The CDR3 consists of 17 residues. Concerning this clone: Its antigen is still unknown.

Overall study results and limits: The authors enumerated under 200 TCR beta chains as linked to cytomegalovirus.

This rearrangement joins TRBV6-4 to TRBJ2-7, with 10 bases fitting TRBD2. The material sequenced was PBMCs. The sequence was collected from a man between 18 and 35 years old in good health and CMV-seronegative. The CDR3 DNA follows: TGTGCCAGCTCGTTCCAGCGGGAGGGCCGTGAGGGGGAGGAGCAGTACTTC. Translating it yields CASSFQREGREGEEQYF.